The entry below describes one T cell receptor (beta chain). The junction departs from germline at one end; a sequencing error may be responsible. This CDR3 is built from 19 residues. Germline lookup yields CDR1 MNHNS and CDR2 SASEGT. This sample stems from a study of T cells in Graves' hyperthyroidism and ophthalmopathy. Amplification yielded TCR beta CDR3 regions, with RNA transcripts as the source. Primed by the HTBI set, a first-round RT-PCR was run on the TCR CDR3. TCRdb re-called the multiplex PCR reads with MiXCR, one entry per CDR3 protein. Of fewer than 350,000 distinct CDR3 sequences listed, over 20% are singletons.

This sequence originates from a woman aged 45-60 years with Graves' hyperthyroidism. This chain uses TRBV6-1 with TRBJ2-7; 15 positions agree with TRBD2. The sample taken for sequencing was blood. CDR3 bases: TGTGCCATCAGTCCCCTTGGGGGGACTAGCGGGAGGAGCGACTACGGGCAGTACTTC. This encodes CAISPLGGTSGRSDYGQYF.